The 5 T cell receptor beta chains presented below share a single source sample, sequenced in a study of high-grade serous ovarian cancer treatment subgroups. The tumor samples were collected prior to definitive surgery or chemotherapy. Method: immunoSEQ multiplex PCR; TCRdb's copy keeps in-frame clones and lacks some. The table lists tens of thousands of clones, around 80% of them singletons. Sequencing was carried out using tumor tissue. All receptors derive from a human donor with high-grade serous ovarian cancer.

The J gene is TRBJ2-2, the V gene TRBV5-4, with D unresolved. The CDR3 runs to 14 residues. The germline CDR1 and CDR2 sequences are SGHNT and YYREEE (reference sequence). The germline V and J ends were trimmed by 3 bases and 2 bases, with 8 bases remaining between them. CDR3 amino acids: CASSSDPNTGELFF. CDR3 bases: TGTGCCAGCAGCTCGGATCCTAACACCGGGGAGCTGTTTTTT.

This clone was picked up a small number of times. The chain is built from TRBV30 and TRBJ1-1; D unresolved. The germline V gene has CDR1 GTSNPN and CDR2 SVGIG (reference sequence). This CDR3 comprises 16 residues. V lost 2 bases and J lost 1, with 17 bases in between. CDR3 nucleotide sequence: TGTGCCTGGAGTAGCCCTCCGGGGTACGGGAACACTGAAGCTTTCTTT. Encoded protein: CAWSSPPGYGNTEAFF.

The CDR3 DNA follows: TGCAGCGTTGGTAATAGCGGGAGGGCCGTAGATACGCAGTATTTT. Translated: CSVGNSGRAVDTQYF. This chain links TRBV29-1 with TRBJ2-3, with TRBD2 identical over 11 bases. From germline, CDR1 is SQVTM and CDR2 ANQGSEA. The CDR3 runs to 15 residues. V shed 4 bases and J 5 bases; nucleotides not matched to a gene: 8.

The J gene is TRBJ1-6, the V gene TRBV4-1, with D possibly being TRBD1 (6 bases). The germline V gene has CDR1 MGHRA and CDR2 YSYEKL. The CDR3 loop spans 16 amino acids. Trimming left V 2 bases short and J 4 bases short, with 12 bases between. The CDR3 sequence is CASSQKDSGYNSPLHF. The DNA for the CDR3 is TGCGCCAGCAGCCAAAAGGACAGTGGATATAATTCACCCCTCCACTTT.

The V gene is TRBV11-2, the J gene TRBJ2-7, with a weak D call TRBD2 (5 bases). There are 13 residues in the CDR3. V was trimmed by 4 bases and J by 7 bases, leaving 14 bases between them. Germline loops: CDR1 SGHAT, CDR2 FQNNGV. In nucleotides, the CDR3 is TGTGCCAGCAGCTCCCTCGGCTCGGGAGAGCAGTACTTC. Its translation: CASSSLGSGEQYF.